This TCR beta chain was obtained from a study of tumor T cells in aggressive B-cell lymphoma. The data were produced by immunoSEQ multiplex PCR, yet TCRdb's version contains in-frame clones alone and is incomplete. The table records some 10,000 clones, 85% of them present only once. Germline CDR1 and CDR2: SGHDT and YYEEEE. V gave up 4 bases and J gave up 2 bases, with 13 bases separating them. This CDR3 is 16 amino acids long. The origin of this receptor is an adult with diffuse large B cell lymphoma. The sample comprised tumor tissue. The V gene is TRBV5-6, the J gene TRBJ2-6; D may be TRBD2 (6 bases). This CDR3 reads CASSPPGGTGANVLTF. CDR3 DNA: TGTGCCAGCAGCCCCCCTGGGGGGACTGGGGCCAACGTCCTGACTTTC.